This T cell receptor (beta chain) emerged from a study of PD-1 blockade in classical Hodgkin lymphoma. Concerning this clone: The antigen is unknown.

There was relapse after autologous stem cell transplantation in every patient, and there was variation in brentuximab vedotin exposure. V was cut by 1 base and J by 2 bases, with 9 bases left in between. From germline, CDR1 is KGHSH and CDR2 LQKENI. This CDR3 is built from 14 residues. General study findings and limits: With CD4+ cells, TCR diversity rose significantly by C4D1, but not with CD8+ cells. Anyone who began nivolumab under 1 year after ASCT was excluded. Repertoire differences have undefined causes, possibly disease activity or prior therapy. Whoever responded completely had baseline diversity much like that seen in newly diagnosed patients.

TCRdb's table, derived via immunoSEQ multiplex PCR, lists solely in-frame clones and lacks some. Among about 84,000 clones listed, around 86% were seen once. The sequences come from peripheral blood mononuclear cells (PBMCs), collected at baseline. This clonotype originated in a human donor with classical Hodgkin lymphoma. V gene TRBV18 combines with J gene TRBJ2-7; D remains unclear. CDR3 protein: CASSPLPDAYEQYF. CDR3 DNA sequence: TGTGCCAGCTCACCACTGCCGGATGCCTACGAGCAGTACTTC.